Listed below are T cell receptor beta chains from one sample, sequenced in a study of CD8+ T cells in alopecia areata. Using immunoSEQ multiplex PCR, the repertoire was profiled, and TCRdb retains in-frame clones only, with some absent. The table lists about 270,000 clones, 50% to 75% of them singletons. The source material was CD4+ T cells sorted from blood, sampled around week 54, from a patient treated with tofacitinib. Receptors originate from a human donor with alopecia areata. The CDR3 runs from the conserved cysteine through the conserved F or W. The order of the fields is V gene, D gene, clone size, J gene, CDR3 protein, CDR3 DNA. D genes are given only for firm matches. Size is omitted from some rows. Given values are once, few, many or a class for expanded clones.

V: TRBV2; D: -; size: -; J: TRBJ2-5; CDR3: CASNSRSPWETQYF; DNA: TGTGCCAGCAACAGCAGGTCTCCTTGGGAGACCCAGTACTTC
V: TRBV5-6; D: -; size: -; J: TRBJ2-7; CDR3: CASSPSSEPYEQYF; DNA: TGTGCCAGCAGCCCCTCCTCGGAGCCCTACGAGCAGTACTTC
V: TRBV5-1; D: TRBD1; size: few; J: TRBJ2-3; CDR3: CASRGGQGADTQYF; DNA: TGCGCCAGCAGGGGAGGACAGGGGGCAGATACGCAGTATTTT
V: TRBV10-2; D: TRBD1; size: -; J: TRBJ1-6; CDR3: CASNGQGGNSPLHF; DNA: TGCGCCAGCAACGGACAGGGCGGAAATTCACCCCTCCACTTT
V: TRBV7-2; D: TRBD1; size: -; J: TRBJ1-1; CDR3: CASSPRQGRNTEAFF; DNA: TGTGCCAGCAGCCCCCGACAGGGAAGGAACACTGAAGCTTTCTTT
V: TRBV29-1; D: -; size: few; J: TRBJ1-1; CDR3: CSVEGSLGSTEAFF; DNA: TGCAGCGTTGAGGGCTCTCTAGGGAGCACTGAAGCTTTCTTT
V: TRBV29-1; D: TRBD2; size: -; J: TRBJ2-3; CDR3: CSVELAGVRTDTQYF; DNA: TGCAGCGTTGAACTAGCGGGGGTGCGCACAGATACGCAGTATTTT
V: TRBV6-5; D: -; size: -; J: TRBJ2-3; CDR3: CASSLRGDTQYF; DNA: TGTGCCAGCAGTTTGCGGGGAGATACGCAGTATTTT
V: TRBV5-1; D: TRBD2; size: -; J: TRBJ2-5; CDR3: CASSSAGLAGVQETQYF; DNA: TGCGCCAGCAGCTCGGCGGGACTAGCGGGGGTCCAAGAGACCCAGTACTTC
V: TRBV20-1; D: -; size: -; J: TRBJ2-5; CDR3: CSQRRETQYF; DNA: TGCAGTCAGCGCAGGGAGACCCAGTACTTC
V: TRBV30; D: -; size: few; J: TRBJ1-5; CDR3: CAWSDGGVQPQHF; DNA: TGTGCCTGGAGTGATGGGGGGGTCCAGCCCCAGCATTTT
V: TRBV9; D: -; size: -; J: TRBJ2-7; CDR3: CASSVDWGSQISEQYF; DNA: TGTGCCAGCAGCGTAGATTGGGGCTCCCAGATTAGCGAGCAGTACTTC
V: TRBV10-3; D: -; size: few; J: TRBJ2-5; CDR3: CAISEATGRGETQYF; DNA: TGTGCCATCAGTGAGGCGACAGGTCGTGGAGAGACCCAGTACTTC
V: TRBV5-1; D: TRBD1; size: -; J: TRBJ2-7; CDR3: CASKGDRGPTYEQYF; DNA: TGCGCCAGCAAGGGGGACAGGGGGCCGACCTACGAGCAGTACTTC
V: TRBV5-1; D: -; size: once; J: TRBJ2-5; CDR3: CASSLVGGRKYQETQYF; DNA: TGCGCCAGCAGCTTGGTTGGGGGCAGAAAGTACCAAGAGACCCAGTACTTC
V: TRBV30; D: -; size: -; J: TRBJ2-1; CDR3: CAWSEATNEQFF; DNA: TGTGCCTGGAGTGAGGCCACCAATGAGCAGTTCTTC
V: TRBV7-6; D: TRBD2; size: -; J: TRBJ2-7; CDR3: CASSPRGGIPSYEQYF; DNA: TGTGCCAGCAGCCCGAGGGGAGGGATTCCCTCCTACGAGCAGTACTTC
V: TRBV19; D: TRBD1; size: few; J: TRBJ2-2; CDR3: CASRPAGTANTGELFF; DNA: TGTGCCAGTAGACCCGCCGGGACAGCGAACACCGGGGAGCTGTTTTTT
V: TRBV5-4; D: -; size: -; J: TRBJ2-1; CDR3: CASSYIPGGAEQFF; DNA: TGTGCCAGCAGCTACATCCCCGGGGGTGCTGAGCAGTTCTTC
V: TRBV5-6; D: -; size: few; J: TRBJ2-3; CDR3: CASSLSTDTQYF; DNA: TGTGCCAGCAGCTTGAGCACAGATACGCAGTATTTT
V: TRBV9; D: TRBD1; size: few; J: TRBJ1-5; CDR3: CASSVTGGNQPQHF; DNA: TGTGCCAGCAGCGTGACAGGGGGCAATCAGCCCCAGCATTTT
V: TRBV18; D: TRBD2; size: -; J: TRBJ2-1; CDR3: CASSPASGGTNEQFF; DNA: TGTGCCAGCTCACCCGCTAGCGGGGGAACCAATGAGCAGTTCTTC
V: TRBV29-1; D: -; size: few; J: TRBJ1-1; CDR3: CSVVGVLMNTEAFF; DNA: TGCAGCGTTGTGGGCGTATTAATGAACACTGAAGCTTTCTTT
V: TRBV2; D: TRBD2; size: -; J: TRBJ2-1; CDR3: CASKELAGFSMEFF; DNA: TGTGCCAGCAAGGAACTAGCGGGTTTTTCGATGGAGTTCTTC
V: TRBV29-1; D: TRBD1; size: -; J: TRBJ1-5; CDR3: CSALTGVNQPQHF; DNA: TGCAGCGCACTTACAGGGGTAAATCAGCCCCAGCATTTT
V: TRBV29-1; D: -; size: -; J: TRBJ2-1; CDR3: CSVGDLNEQFF; DNA: TGCAGCGTTGGTGATTTGAATGAGCAGTTCTTC
V: TRBV10-3; D: TRBD1; size: once; J: TRBJ1-5; CDR3: CASGQGGNQPQHF; DNA: TGTGCCAGCGGACAGGGAGGCAATCAGCCCCAGCATTTT
V: TRBV6-6; D: TRBD1; size: few; J: TRBJ1-2; CDR3: CASSRDSTNYGYTF; DNA: TGTGCCAGCAGTCGGGACAGCACTAACTATGGCTACACCTTC
V: TRBV4-3; D: -; size: -; J: TRBJ2-5; CDR3: CASSQGGREETQYF; DNA: TGCGCCAGCAGCCAAGGGGGCAGGGAAGAGACCCAGTACTTC
V: TRBV4-2; D: TRBD2; size: -; J: TRBJ2-1; CDR3: CASSQELAGASEFF; DNA: TGTGCCAGCAGCCAAGAATTAGCGGGGGCCTCGGAGTTCTTC
V: TRBV29-1; D: TRBD2; size: -; J: TRBJ2-7; CDR3: CSVEDPSGNYEQYF; DNA: TGCAGCGTTGAAGATCCAAGCGGGAACTACGAGCAGTACTTC
V: TRBV30; D: -; size: -; J: TRBJ1-1; CDR3: CAWSYKGNTEAFF; DNA: TGTGCCTGGAGTTACAAGGGGAACACTGAAGCTTTCTTT
V: TRBV27; D: TRBD1; size: -; J: TRBJ2-1; CDR3: CASTGDRGGNEQFF; DNA: TGTGCCAGCACCGGGGACAGGGGCGGGAATGAGCAGTTCTTC
V: TRBV30; D: -; size: -; J: TRBJ1-6; CDR3: CAWSGHDSPLHF; DNA: TGTGCCTGGAGTGGACATGATTCACCCCTCCACTTT
V: TRBV27; D: -; size: -; J: TRBJ1-6; CDR3: CASRFGLSHSPLHF; DNA: TGTGCCAGCCGATTCGGGCTTTCTCATTCACCCCTCCACTTT
V: TRBV2; D: -; size: -; J: TRBJ1-1; CDR3: CASSVGVTEAFF; DNA: TGTGCCAGCAGTGTTGGGGTTACTGAAGCTTTCTTT
V: TRBV9; D: TRBD1; size: -; J: TRBJ1-3; CDR3: CASSVAPGGGNTIYF; DNA: TGTGCCAGCAGCGTAGCCCCAGGGGGCGGAAACACCATATATTTT
V: TRBV6-5; D: -; size: few; J: TRBJ1-5; CDR3: CASSPTVYQPQHF; DNA: TGTGCCAGCAGCCCGACAGTCTATCAGCCCCAGCATTTT
V: TRBV5-1; D: -; size: -; J: TRBJ1-6; CDR3: CASSLGGATHNSPLHF; DNA: TGCGCCAGCAGCTTGGGTGGGGCAACCCATAATTCACCCCTCCACTTT
V: TRBV9; D: TRBD2; size: -; J: TRBJ2-1; CDR3: CASSVSPLLAGGYNEQFF; DNA: TGTGCCAGCAGCGTAAGCCCCCTCCTAGCGGGGGGCTACAATGAGCAGTTCTTC
V: TRBV5-1; D: -; size: -; J: TRBJ2-7; CDR3: CASSRGPPDEQYF; DNA: TGCGCCAGCAGCCGTGGGCCCCCCGACGAGCAGTACTTC
V: TRBV10-3; D: TRBD1; size: few; J: TRBJ2-7; CDR3: CAITKGQGGYEQYF; DNA: TGTGCCATCACTAAGGGACAGGGGGGCTACGAGCAGTACTTC
V: TRBV7-3; D: -; size: few; J: TRBJ2-1; CDR3: CASCPYGTAGEQFF; DNA: TGTGCCAGCTGTCCTTACGGGACCGCCGGGGAGCAGTTCTTC
V: TRBV7-2; D: TRBD1; size: -; J: TRBJ2-7; CDR3: CASSQRQGTEQYF; DNA: TGTGCCAGCAGTCAGCGACAGGGGACCGAGCAGTACTTC
V: TRBV29-1; D: -; size: -; J: TRBJ2-7; CDR3: CSVTPGPYEQYF; DNA: TGCAGCGTAACACCGGGCCCCTACGAGCAGTACTTC
V: TRBV30; D: -; size: few; J: TRBJ2-5; CDR3: CAWSVLQETQYF; DNA: TGTGCCTGGAGTGTACTCCAAGAGACCCAGTACTTC
V: TRBV5-5; D: TRBD2; size: few; J: TRBJ2-1; CDR3: CASSPPRGLATNEQFF; DNA: TGTGCCAGCAGCCCTCCCCGGGGACTAGCGACGAATGAGCAGTTCTTC
V: TRBV7-2; D: -; size: -; J: TRBJ2-3; CDR3: CASSLGGAGADTQYF; DNA: TGTGCCAGCAGCTTAGGGGGGGCCGGGGCAGATACGCAGTATTTT
V: TRBV5-4; D: -; size: -; J: TRBJ2-6; CDR3: CASSLVGANVLTF; DNA: TGTGCCAGCAGCTTGGTGGGGGCCAACGTCCTGACTTTC
V: TRBV30; D: -; size: -; J: TRBJ1-6; CDR3: CAWNFGDYNSPLHF; DNA: TGTGCCTGGAACTTCGGGGATTATAATTCACCCCTCCACTTT
V: TRBV5-6; D: -; size: once; J: TRBJ1-6; CDR3: CASSSGPLENSPLHF; DNA: TGTGCCAGCAGCTCCGGCCCATTGGAGAATTCACCCCTCCACTTT
V: TRBV6-4; D: -; size: -; J: TRBJ2-2; CDR3: CASSASSVTGELFF; DNA: TGTGCCAGCAGTGCGAGTAGTGTCACCGGGGAGCTGTTTTTT
V: TRBV5-1; D: -; size: -; J: TRBJ2-7; CDR3: CASSLLRGEQYF; DNA: TGCGCCAGCAGCCTTCTGAGAGGAGAGCAGTACTTC